A single sample is the source of the 19 T cell receptor beta chains below, sequenced in a study of shared clonotypes between healthy human individuals. Sequenced by immunoSEQ multiplex PCR; TCRdb stores in-frame clones only, minus some. In the table there are about 520,000 clones, about 72% of which are singletons. What was sequenced was PBMCs. The receptor set was obtained from a woman in her 40s in good health. Some clones in this sample may be carry-over from other donors' samples.

This chain links TRBV7-3 with TRBJ2-3; perhaps D is TRBD1 or TRBD2 (5 bases each). V lost 5 bases to trimming and J lost 4 bases, with 13 bases between them. This CDR3 has 14 residues. CDR1 is SGHTA, CDR2 FQGTGA, per germline. The CDR3 coding sequence is TGTGCCAGCAGCCAGGGTAGAGGGGCAGATACGCAGTATTTT. Translated: CASSQGRGADTQYF.

The V call is TRBV27, the J call TRBJ1-2; D not resolved. Germline CDR1 MNHEY, CDR2 SMNVEV (reference sequence). V lost 2 bases and J 0 bases, leaving 13 bases between the germline ends. The CDR3 contains 16 residues. The CDR3 nucleotides read TGTGCCAGCAGTTTACTGGAGGCAGGCTCTAACTATGGCTACACCTTC. Protein: CASSLLEAGSNYGYTF.

The J gene is TRBJ1-5, the V gene TRBV30; D is undetermined. CDR3 length: 14 amino acids. Trimming removed 0 bases at V and 7 bases at J, with 13 bases between. CDR1 and CDR2 from the germline V gene are GTSNPN and SVGIG (reference sequence). This CDR3 reads CAWSVLRSGQPQHF. CDR3 sequence (DNA): TGTGCCTGGAGTGTACTACGGTCCGGGCAGCCCCAGCATTTT.

This chain joins TRBV7-2 and TRBJ2-7, with D unresolved. CDR3 length: 13 residues. Germline-derived CDR1 and CDR2 are SGHTA and FQGNSA. V lost 1 base to trimming and J lost 7 bases, with 11 bases between them. The CDR3 protein is CASSLDALGEQYF. CDR3 coding DNA: TGTGCCAGCAGCTTAGACGCCCTCGGGGAGCAGTACTTC. The complete variable domain, with remaining parts taken from reference TRBV7-2 and TRBJ2-7, reads GAGVSQSPSNKVTEKGKDVELRCDPISGHTALYWYRQSLGQGLEFLIYFQGNSAPDKSGLPSDRFSAERTGGSVSTLTIQRTQQEDSAVYLCASSLDALGEQYFGPGTRLTVT.

This chain joins TRBV5-1 and TRBJ2-2, with 7 nucleotides matching TRBD2. Trimming at V came to 2 bases and at J to 7 bases, leaving 5 bases not matched to a gene. CDR1 SGHRS and CDR2 YFSETQ come from the germline V gene. The CDR3 is made up of 14 amino acids. The DNA of the CDR3 is TGCGCCAGCAGCTTCGGGACTACGGGCGGGGAGCTGTTTTTT. It yields the protein CASSFGTTGGELFF.

The J gene is TRBJ2-4, the V gene TRBV5-3, with a tentative D call TRBD2 (6 bases). TRBV5-3 is an ORF, with its function uncertain. The CDR3 loop spans 14 amino acids. V lost 5 bases and J 0 bases, leaving 9 bases between the germline ends. CDR3 DNA: TGTGCCAGAAGTCGGGAGCGAGCCAAAAACATTCAGTACTTC. Protein sequence: CARSRERAKNIQYF.

The chain has TRBV19 and TRBJ2-7, with TRBD2 as a possible D gene (5 bases). The CDR3 loop spans 14 amino acids. The germline V gene has CDR1 LNHDA and CDR2 SQIVND (reference sequence). V was trimmed by 5 bases and J by 0 bases, leaving 11 bases between them. CDR3 residues: CASSPFRDSYEQYF. Written as DNA, the CDR3 is TGTGCCAGTAGTCCTTTTCGGGACTCCTACGAGCAGTACTTC. The full variable domain, rest sourced from reference TRBV19 and TRBJ2-7, is DGGITQSPKYLFRKEGQNVTLSCEQNLNHDAMYWYRQDPGQGLRLIYYSQIVNDFQKGDIAEGYSVSREKKESFPLTVTSAQKNPTAFYLCASSPFRDSYEQYFGPGTRLTVT.

The CDR3 sequence: CASNPAGNTEAFF. CDR3 DNA sequence: TGTGCCAGCAACCCTGCAGGAAACACTGAAGCTTTCTTT. The chain links TRBV6-5 to TRBJ1-1; D is unresolved. Between the trimmed V and J ends, which lost 7 bases and 2 bases, there was a span of 11 bases. The CDR3 has 13 residues. Germline lookup yields CDR1 MNHEY and CDR2 SVGAGI.

The V gene is TRBV10-3, the J gene TRBJ2-7, with D possibly TRBD2 on 6 matching bases. V was clipped by 6 bases and J by 2 bases, with 11 bases between them. Germline V lookup: CDR1 ENHRY, CDR2 SYGVKD. The CDR3 extends over 13 amino acids. This CDR3 is CAIRGTQPYEQYF. The CDR3, as DNA: TGTGCCATCAGGGGGACTCAACCCTACGAGCAGTACTTC.

The chain employs TRBV27 and TRBJ2-3; weak D call: TRBD1 (5 bases). This CDR3 contains 14 residues. Germline CDR1 is MNHEY and CDR2 is SMNVEV (reference sequence). V shed 7 bases and J shed 4 bases, with 15 bases lying between them. The CDR3 DNA reads as TGTGCCAGCATAGGGCAGGGCGACTCAGATACGCAGTATTTT. It encodes CASIGQGDSDTQYF.

This chain uses TRBV28 with TRBJ2-7, with D perhaps matching TRBD2 (5 bases). The CDR3 extends over 12 amino acids. Germline CDR1 reads MDHEN; CDR2 reads SYDVKM. The V gene lost 10 bases and the J gene lost 6 bases, with 16 bases spanning the gap. The CDR3: CATVGGPREQYF. Written as DNA, the CDR3 is TGTGCCACAGTTGGAGGCCCACGCGAGCAGTACTTC.

This clone was counted ten times or more. V and J are TRBV28 and TRBJ2-1; the match to TRBD2 covers 12 bases. CDR3 length: 17 residues. Germline V CDR1 and CDR2: MDHEN, SYDVKM. Trimming removed 3 bases from V and 5 bases from J; junction bases left unmatched: 8. The CDR3 here is CASSFPRLAGVNNEQFF. CDR3 DNA: TGTGCCAGCAGTTTTCCCCGACTAGCGGGAGTTAACAATGAGCAGTTCTTC.

V is TRBV11-3 and J is TRBJ2-5, with D possibly being TRBD1 (5 bases). Germline loops: CDR1 SGHNT, CDR2 YENEEA. The CDR3 sequence is 13 residues long. V was clipped by 6 bases and J by 1 base, with 9 bases between them. The CDR3 is CASSSDSQETQYF. In DNA form, the CDR3 reads TGTGCCAGCAGTTCCGACAGCCAAGAGACCCAGTACTTC.

The gene calls are TRBV28 and TRBJ2-7; 9 positions agree with TRBD1. After removal of 4 bases from V and 9 bases from J, the junction contained 10 bases not matched to a gene. Germline assignment: CDR1 MDHEN and CDR2 SYDVKM. The CDR3 consists of 14 residues. CDR3 in amino acids: CASSSGQGSNRQYF. The DNA of the CDR3 is TGTGCCAGCAGTTCGGGACAGGGATCCAATAGGCAGTACTTC. The full variable domain, completed using reference TRBV28 and TRBJ2-7, is DVKVTQSSRYLVKRTGEKVFLECVQDMDHENMFWYRQDPGLGLRLIYFSYDVKMKEKGDIPEGYSVSREKKERFSLILESASTNQTSMYLCASSSGQGSNRQYFGPGTRLTVT.

The table lists this clone with many counts. The CDR3 coding sequence is TGCAGCGCCTGTTTGGACCCTAATGAAAAACTGTTTTTT. The encoded protein is CSACLDPNEKLFF. This rearrangement joins TRBV29-1 to TRBJ1-4; D unclear. CDR1 and CDR2 (germline): SQVTM, ANQGSEA. V was clipped by 7 bases and J by 3 bases, with 12 bases between them. This CDR3 region has 13 residues.

The gene calls are TRBV5-1 and TRBJ1-1; the D gene is possibly TRBD1 (6 bases). There are 14 residues in the CDR3. Trimming took off 0 bases at V and 4 bases at J, with 10 bases between the two ends. The V gene's germline CDR1 is SGHRS and CDR2 YFSETQ. As DNA, the CDR3 is TGCGCCAGCAGCTTGGACAGGGCGGTCACTGAAGCTTTCTTT. Protein product: CASSLDRAVTEAFF.

The rearrangement uses TRBV7-2 and TRBJ2-7, with TRBD1 matching over 8 bases. The CDR3 extends over 14 amino acids. Germline loops: CDR1 SGHTA, CDR2 FQGNSA. Trimming at V came to 5 bases and at J to 4 bases, leaving 7 bases not matched to a gene. Here the CDR3 DNA reads TGTGCCAGCAGCCCAAGGACAGGGTCGTACGAGCAGTACTTC. Protein product: CASSPRTGSYEQYF.

The genes are TRBV5-1 and TRBJ2-3, with 7 bases matching TRBD1. The CDR3 runs 16 residues. The J segment lost 2 bases and the V segment lost 3 bases, leaving 9 bases of the junction unmatched. CDR1 SGHRS and CDR2 YFSETQ come from the germline V gene. The CDR3 spells CASSSGTEPVTDTQYF. CDR3 DNA sequence: TGCGCCAGCAGCTCCGGGACAGAGCCCGTCACAGATACGCAGTATTTT. Filled out from reference TRBV5-1 and TRBJ2-3, the complete variable domain reads KAGVTQTPRYLIKTRGQQVTLSCSPISGHRSVSWYQQTPGQGLQFLFEYFSETQRNKGNFPGRFSGRQFSNSRSEMNVSTLELGDSALYLCASSSGTEPVTDTQYFGPGTRLTVL.

Written as DNA, the CDR3 is TGTGCCACCAGCAGAGGGGACGGGGTCCCAAATGAAAAACTGTTTTTT. It translates to CATSRGDGVPNEKLFF. This chain connects TRBV15 to TRBJ1-4; perhaps TRBD1 as D (5 bases). CDR3 length: 16 amino acids. Trimming pared 1 base from V and 5 bases from J, leaving 14 bases between. The germline V gene has CDR1 LNHNV and CDR2 YYDKDF (reference sequence).